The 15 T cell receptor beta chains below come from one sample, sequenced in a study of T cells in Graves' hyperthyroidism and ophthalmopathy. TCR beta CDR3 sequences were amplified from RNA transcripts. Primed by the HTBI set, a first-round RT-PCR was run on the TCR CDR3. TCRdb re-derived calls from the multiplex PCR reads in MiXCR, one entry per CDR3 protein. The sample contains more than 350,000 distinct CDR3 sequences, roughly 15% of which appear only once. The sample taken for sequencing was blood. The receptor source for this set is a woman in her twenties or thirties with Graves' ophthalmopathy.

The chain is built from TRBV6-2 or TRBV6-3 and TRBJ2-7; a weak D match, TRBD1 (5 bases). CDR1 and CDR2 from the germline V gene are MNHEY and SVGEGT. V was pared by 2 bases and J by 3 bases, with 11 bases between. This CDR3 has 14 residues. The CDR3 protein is CASSYARENYEQYF. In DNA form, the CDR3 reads TGTGCCAGCAGTTACGCCAGGGAAAACTACGAGCAGTACTTC.

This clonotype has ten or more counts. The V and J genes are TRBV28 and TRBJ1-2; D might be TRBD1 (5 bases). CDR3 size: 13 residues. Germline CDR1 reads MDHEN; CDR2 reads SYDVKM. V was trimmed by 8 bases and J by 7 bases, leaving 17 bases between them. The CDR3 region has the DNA TGTGCCAGCCGCCCCGGAGGGGTTAGTGGCTACACCTTC. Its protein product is CASRPGGVSGYTF.

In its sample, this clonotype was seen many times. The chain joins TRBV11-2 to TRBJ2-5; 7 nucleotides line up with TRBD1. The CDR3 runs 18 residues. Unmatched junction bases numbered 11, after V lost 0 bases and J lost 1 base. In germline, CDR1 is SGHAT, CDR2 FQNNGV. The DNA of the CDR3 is TGTGCCAGCAGCTTAGATGTTATTCGGACAGGACCCCAAGAGACCCAGTACTTC. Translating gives CASSLDVIRTGPQETQYF.

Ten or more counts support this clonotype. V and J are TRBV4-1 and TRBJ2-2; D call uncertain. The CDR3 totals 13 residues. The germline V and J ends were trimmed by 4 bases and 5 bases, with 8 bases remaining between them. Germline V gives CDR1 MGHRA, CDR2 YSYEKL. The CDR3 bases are TGCGCCAGCAGCCCGACTCGGACCGGGGAGCTGTTTTTT. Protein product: CASSPTRTGELFF.

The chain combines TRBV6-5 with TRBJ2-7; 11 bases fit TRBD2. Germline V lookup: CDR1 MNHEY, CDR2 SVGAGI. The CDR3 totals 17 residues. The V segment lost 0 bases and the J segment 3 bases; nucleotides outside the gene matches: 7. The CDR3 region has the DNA TGTGCCAGCAGTTACTCTCCCGGGACTAGCGGTTACTACGAGCAGTACTTC. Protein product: CASSYSPGTSGYYEQYF.

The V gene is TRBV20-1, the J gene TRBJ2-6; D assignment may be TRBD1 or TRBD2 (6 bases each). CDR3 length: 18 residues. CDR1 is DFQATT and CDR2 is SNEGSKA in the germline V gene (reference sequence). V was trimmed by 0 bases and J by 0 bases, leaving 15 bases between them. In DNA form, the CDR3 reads TGCAGTGCTAGAGATAGGAAGGGGGGAAGCTCTGGGGCCAACGTCCTGACTTTC. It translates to CSARDRKGGSSGANVLTF.

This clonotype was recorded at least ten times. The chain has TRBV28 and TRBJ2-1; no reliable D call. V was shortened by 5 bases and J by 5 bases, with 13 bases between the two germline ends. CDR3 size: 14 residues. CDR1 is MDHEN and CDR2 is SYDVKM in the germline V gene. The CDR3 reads CASSDGRWNNEQFF. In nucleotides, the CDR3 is TGTGCCAGCAGTGATGGTCGTTGGAACAATGAGCAGTTCTTC. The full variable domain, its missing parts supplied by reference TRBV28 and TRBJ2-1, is DVKVTQSSRYLVKRTGEKVFLECVQDMDHENMFWYRQDPGLGLRLIYFSYDVKMKEKGDIPEGYSVSREKKERFSLILESASTNQTSMYLCASSDGRWNNEQFFGPGTRLTVL.

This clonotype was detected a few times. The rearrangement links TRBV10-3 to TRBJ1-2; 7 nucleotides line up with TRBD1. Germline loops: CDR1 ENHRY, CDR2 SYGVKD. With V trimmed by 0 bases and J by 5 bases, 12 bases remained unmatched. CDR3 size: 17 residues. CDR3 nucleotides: TGTGCCATCAGTGAGTCCGATTCCGCAGGGGGACTATATGGCTACACCTTC. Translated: CAISESDSAGGLYGYTF.

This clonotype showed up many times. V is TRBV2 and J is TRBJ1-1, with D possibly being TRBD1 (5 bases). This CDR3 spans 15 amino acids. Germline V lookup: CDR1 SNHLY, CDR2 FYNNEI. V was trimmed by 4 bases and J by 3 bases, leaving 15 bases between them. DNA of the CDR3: TGTGCCAGCAGTGCCCTCTGGGGGGTTGACACTGAAGCTTTCTTT. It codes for CASSALWGVDTEAFF. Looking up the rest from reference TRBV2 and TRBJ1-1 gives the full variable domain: EPEVTQTPSHQVTQMGQEVILRCVPISNHLYFYWYRQILGQKVEFLVSFYNNEISEKSEIFDDQFSVERPDGSNFTLKIRSTKLEDSAMYFCASSALWGVDTEAFFGQGTRLTVV.

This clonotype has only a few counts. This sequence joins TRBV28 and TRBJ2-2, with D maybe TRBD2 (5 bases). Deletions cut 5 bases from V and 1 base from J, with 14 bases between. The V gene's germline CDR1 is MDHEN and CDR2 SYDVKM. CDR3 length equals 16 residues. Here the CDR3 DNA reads TGTGCCAGCAGTCCCTATCCCCGGGGGAACACCGGGGAGCTGTTTTTT. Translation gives CASSPYPRGNTGELFF.

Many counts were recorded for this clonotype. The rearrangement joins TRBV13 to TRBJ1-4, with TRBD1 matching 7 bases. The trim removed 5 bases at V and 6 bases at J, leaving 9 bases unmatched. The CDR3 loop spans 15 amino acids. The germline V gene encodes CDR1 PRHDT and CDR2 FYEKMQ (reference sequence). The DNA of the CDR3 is TGTGCCAGCAGCCTTACGACAGGGATGCATGAAAAACTGTTTTTT. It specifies CASSLTTGMHEKLFF.

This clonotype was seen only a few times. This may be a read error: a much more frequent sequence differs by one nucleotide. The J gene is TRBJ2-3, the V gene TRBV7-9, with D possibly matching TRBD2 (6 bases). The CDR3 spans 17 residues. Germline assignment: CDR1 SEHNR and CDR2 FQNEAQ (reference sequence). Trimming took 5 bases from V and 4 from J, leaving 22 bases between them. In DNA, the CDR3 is TGTGCCAGCAGCCGACCGGGGGAGACCCATGGGGCAGATACGCAGTATTTT. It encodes CASSRPGETHGADTQYF.

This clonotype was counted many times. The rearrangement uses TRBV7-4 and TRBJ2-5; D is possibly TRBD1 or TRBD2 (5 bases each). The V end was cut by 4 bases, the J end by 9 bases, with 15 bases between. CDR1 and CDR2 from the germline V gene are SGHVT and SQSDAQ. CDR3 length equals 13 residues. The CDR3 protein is CASSSSRDGSQYF. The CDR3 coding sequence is TGTGCCAGCAGCTCATCTAGGGACGGGTCCCAGTACTTC.

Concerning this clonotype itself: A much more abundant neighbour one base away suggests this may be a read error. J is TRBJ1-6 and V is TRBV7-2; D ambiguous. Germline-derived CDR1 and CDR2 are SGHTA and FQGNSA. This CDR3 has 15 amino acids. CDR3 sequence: CASSLGERGNPPLHF. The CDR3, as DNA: TGTGCCAGCAGCTTAGGGGAGAGAGGTAATCCACCCCTCCACTTT.

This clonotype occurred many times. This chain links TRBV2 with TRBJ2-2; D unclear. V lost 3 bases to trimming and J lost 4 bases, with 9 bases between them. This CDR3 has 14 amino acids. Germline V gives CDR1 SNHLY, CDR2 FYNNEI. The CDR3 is CASSEVWGTGELFF. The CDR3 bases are TGTGCCAGCAGTGAGGTGTGGGGCACCGGGGAGCTGTTTTTT.